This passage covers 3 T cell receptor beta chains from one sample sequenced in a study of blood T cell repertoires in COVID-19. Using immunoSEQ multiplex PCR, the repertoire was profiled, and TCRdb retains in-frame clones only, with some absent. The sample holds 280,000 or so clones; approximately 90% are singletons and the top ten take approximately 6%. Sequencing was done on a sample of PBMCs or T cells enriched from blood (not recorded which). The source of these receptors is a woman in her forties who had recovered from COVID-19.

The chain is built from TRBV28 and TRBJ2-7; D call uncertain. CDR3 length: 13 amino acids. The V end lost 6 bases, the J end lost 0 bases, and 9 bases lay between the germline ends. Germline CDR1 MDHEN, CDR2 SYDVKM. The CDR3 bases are TGTGCCAGCAGGGTTTACAGCTCCTACGAGCAGTACTTC. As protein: CASRVYSSYEQYF.

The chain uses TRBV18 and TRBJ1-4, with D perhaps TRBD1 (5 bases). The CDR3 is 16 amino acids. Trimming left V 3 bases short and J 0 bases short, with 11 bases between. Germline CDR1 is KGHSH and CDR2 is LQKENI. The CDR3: CASSPRQPSTNEKLFF. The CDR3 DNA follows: TGTGCCAGCTCACCGCGACAGCCATCAACTAATGAAAAACTGTTTTTT.

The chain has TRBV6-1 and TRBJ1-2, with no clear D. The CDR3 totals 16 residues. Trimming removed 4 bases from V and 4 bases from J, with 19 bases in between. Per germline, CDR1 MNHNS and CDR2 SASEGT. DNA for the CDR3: TGTGCCAGCAGTGCTACAAGAGTAGTCACTACCTATGGCTACACCTTC. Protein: CASSATRVVTTYGYTF.